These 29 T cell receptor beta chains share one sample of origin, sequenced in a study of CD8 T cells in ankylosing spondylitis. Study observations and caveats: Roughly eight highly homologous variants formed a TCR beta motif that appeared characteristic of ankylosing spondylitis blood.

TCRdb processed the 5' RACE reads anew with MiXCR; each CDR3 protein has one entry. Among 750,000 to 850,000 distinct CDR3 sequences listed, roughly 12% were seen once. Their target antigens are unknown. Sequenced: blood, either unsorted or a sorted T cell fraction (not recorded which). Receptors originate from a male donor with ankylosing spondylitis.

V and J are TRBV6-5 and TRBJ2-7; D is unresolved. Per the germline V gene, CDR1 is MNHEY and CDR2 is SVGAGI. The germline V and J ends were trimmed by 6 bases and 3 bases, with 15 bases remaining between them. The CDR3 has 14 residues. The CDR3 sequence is CASSYNTRGYEQYF. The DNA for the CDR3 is TGTGCCAGCAGCTACAATACAAGAGGCTACGAGCAGTACTTC.

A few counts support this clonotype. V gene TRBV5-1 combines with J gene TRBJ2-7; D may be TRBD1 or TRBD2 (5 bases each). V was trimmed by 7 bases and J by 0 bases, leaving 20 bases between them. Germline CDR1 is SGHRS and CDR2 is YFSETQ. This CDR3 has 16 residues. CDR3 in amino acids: CASGRLGDANSYEQYF. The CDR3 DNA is TGCGCCAGCGGACGTCTGGGGGATGCAAACTCCTACGAGCAGTACTTC.

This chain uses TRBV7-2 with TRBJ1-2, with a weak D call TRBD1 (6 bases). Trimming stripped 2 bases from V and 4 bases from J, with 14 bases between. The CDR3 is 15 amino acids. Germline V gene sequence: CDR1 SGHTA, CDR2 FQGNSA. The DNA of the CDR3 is TGTGCCAGCAGCTTATCGGTCGGACAGATCTATGGCTACACCTTC. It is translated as CASSLSVGQIYGYTF.

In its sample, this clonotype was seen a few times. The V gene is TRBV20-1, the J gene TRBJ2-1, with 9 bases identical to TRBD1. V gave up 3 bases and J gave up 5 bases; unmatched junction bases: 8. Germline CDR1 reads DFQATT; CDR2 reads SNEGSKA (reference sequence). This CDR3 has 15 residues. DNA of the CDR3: TGCAGTGCTAGTCCCGGGACAGGGAGAGACAATGAGCAGTTCTTC. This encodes CSASPGTGRDNEQFF.

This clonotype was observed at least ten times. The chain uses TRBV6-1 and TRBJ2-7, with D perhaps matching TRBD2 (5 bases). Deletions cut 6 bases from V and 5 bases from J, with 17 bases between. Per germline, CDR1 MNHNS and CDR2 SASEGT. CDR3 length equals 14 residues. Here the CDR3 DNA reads TGTGCCAGCAGCGCCGGGATTCGTACCCACGAGCAGTACTTC. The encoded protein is CASSAGIRTHEQYF.

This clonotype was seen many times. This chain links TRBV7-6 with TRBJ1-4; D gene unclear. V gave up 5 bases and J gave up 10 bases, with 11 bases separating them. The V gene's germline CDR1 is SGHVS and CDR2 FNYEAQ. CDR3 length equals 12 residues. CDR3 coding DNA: TGTGCCAGCAGCGCGCTTATGGGAAAACTGTTTTTT. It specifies CASSALMGKLFF.

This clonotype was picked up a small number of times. The CDR3 sequence: CASSLTRTGEDTGELFF. In DNA form, the CDR3 reads TGTGCCAGCAGCTTAACGAGAACAGGGGAAGACACCGGGGAGCTGTTTTTT. The chain employs TRBV7-3 and TRBJ2-2; TRBD1 matches at 7 bases. The germline V gene has CDR1 SGHTA and CDR2 FQGTGA. The CDR3 length is 17 residues. Trimming at V came to 0 bases and at J to 3 bases, leaving 7 bases not matched to a gene.

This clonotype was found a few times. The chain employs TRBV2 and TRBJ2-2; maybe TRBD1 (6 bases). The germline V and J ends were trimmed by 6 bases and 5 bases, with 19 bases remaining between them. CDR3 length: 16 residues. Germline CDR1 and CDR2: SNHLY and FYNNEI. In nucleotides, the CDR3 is TGTGCCAGCAGGGATACAGGGCCGAGTTTGACCGGGGAGCTGTTTTTT. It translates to CASRDTGPSLTGELFF.

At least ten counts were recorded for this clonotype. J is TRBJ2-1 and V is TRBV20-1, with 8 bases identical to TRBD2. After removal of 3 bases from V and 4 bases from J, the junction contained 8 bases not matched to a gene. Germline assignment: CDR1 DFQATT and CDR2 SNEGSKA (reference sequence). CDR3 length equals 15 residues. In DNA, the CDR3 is TGCAGTGCTAGTGGATTAGCGGGGACGTACAATGAGCAGTTCTTC. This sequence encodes CSASGLAGTYNEQFF.

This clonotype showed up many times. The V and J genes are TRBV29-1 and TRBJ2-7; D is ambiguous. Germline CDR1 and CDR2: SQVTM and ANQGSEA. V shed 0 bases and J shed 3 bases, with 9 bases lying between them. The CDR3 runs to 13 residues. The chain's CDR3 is CSVEDRGRYEQYF. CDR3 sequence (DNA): TGCAGCGTTGAAGATCGCGGTCGCTACGAGCAGTACTTC.

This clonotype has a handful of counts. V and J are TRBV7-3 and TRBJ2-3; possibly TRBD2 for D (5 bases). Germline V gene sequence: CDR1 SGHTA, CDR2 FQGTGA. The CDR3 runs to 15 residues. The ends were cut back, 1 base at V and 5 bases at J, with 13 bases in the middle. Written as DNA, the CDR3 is TGTGCCAGCAGCTTAAGCAGGTCCGGGGTAGATACGCAGTATTTT. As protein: CASSLSRSGVDTQYF.

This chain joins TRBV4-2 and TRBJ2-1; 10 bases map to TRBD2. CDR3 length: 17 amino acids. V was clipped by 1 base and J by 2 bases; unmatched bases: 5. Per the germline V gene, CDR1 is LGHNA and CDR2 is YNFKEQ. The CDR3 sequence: CASSQGGLAGAYNEQFF. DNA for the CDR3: TGTGCCAGCAGCCAAGGAGGTCTAGCGGGGGCCTACAATGAGCAGTTCTTC.

The CDR3 loop reads CSARERLSPLHF. The CDR3 DNA sequence: TGCAGTGCTAGGGAGCGCCTATCACCCCTCCACTTT. V and J are TRBV20-1 and TRBJ1-6; D not resolved. Germline CDR1 is DFQATT and CDR2 is SNEGSKA (reference sequence). Deletions cut 3 bases from V and 10 bases from J, with 10 bases between. CDR3 length: 12 residues.

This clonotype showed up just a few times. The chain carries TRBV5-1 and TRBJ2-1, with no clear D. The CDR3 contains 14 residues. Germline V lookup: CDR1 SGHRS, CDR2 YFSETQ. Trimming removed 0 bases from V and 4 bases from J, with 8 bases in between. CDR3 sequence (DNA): TGCGCCAGCAGCTTGGGGGCGGAGTACAATGAGCAGTTCTTC. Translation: CASSLGAEYNEQFF.

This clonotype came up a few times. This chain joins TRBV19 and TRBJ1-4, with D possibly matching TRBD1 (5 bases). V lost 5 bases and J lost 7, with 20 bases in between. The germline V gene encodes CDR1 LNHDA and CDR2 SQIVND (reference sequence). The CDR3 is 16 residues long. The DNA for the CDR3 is TGTGCCAGTAGTCCCTATAGACAGCACGCGGGTGAAAAACTGTTTTTT. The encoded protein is CASSPYRQHAGEKLFF.

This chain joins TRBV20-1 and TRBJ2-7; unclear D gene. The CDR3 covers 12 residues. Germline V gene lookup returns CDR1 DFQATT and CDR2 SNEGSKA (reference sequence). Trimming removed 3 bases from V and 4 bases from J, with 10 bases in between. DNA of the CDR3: TGCAGTGCTAGTAGTCTGTCTTACGAGCAGTACTTC. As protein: CSASSLSYEQYF.

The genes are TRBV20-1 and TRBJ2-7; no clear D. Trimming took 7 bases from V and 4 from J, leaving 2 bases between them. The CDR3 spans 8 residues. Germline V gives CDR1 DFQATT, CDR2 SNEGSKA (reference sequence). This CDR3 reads CSEYEQYF. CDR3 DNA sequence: TGCAGTGAATACGAGCAGTACTTC.

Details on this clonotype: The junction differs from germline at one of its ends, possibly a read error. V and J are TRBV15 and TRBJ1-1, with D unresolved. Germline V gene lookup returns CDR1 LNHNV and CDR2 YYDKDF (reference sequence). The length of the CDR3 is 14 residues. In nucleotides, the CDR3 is TGTGCCACCAGCGGAGAGGTTTTGAGCACTGAAGCTTTCTTT. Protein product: CATSGEVLSTEAFF.

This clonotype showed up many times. The DNA for the CDR3 is TGTGCCAGCAGTGATGGTCGGGATAAGGGAGAGACCCAGTACTTC. Translated: CASSDGRDKGETQYF. This chain connects TRBV2 to TRBJ2-5, with D possibly being TRBD2 (5 bases). The CDR3 sequence is 15 residues long. V lost 3 bases and J 4 bases, leaving 15 bases between the germline ends. Looked up from germline, CDR1 is SNHLY and CDR2 is FYNNEI. The complete variable domain, with remaining parts taken from reference TRBV2 and TRBJ2-5, reads EPEVTQTPSHQVTQMGQEVILRCVPISNHLYFYWYRQILGQKVEFLVSFYNNEISEKSEIFDDQFSVERPDGSNFTLKIRSTKLEDSAMYFCASSDGRDKGETQYFGPGTRLLVL.

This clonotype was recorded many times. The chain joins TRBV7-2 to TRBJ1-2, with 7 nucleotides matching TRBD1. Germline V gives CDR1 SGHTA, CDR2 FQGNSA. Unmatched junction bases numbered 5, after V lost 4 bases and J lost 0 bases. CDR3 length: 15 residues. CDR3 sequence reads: CASSSTTGANYGYTF. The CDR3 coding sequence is TGTGCCAGCAGCTCCACCACAGGGGCTAACTATGGCTACACCTTC.

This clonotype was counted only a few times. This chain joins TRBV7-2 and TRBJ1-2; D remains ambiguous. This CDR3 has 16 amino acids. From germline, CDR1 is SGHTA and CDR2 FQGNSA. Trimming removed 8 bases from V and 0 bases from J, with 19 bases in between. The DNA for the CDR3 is TGTGCCAGCCGTCGTGCAGGCGCCTTAGCTAACTATGGCTACACCTTC. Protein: CASRRAGALANYGYTF.

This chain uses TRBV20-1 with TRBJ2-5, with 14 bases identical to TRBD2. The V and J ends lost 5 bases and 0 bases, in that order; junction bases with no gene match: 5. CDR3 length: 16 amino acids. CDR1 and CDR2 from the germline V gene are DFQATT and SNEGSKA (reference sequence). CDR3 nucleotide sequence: TGCAGTGCTGGGACTAGCGGGGGACCTTACCAAGAGACCCAGTACTTC. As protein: CSAGTSGGPYQETQYF.

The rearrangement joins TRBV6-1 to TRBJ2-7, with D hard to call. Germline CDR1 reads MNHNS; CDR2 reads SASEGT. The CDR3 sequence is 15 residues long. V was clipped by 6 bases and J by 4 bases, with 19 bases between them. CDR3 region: CASSRVTLVRYEQYF. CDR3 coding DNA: TGTGCCAGCAGCCGAGTTACGTTGGTGCGGTACGAGCAGTACTTC.

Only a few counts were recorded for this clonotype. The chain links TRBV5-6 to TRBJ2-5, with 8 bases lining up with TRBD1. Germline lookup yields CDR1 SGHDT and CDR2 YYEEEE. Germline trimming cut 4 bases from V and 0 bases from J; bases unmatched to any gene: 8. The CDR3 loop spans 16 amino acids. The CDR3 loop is CASSRRGQAYQETQYF. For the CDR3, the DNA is TGTGCCAGCAGCCGACGGGGACAGGCGTACCAAGAGACCCAGTACTTC.

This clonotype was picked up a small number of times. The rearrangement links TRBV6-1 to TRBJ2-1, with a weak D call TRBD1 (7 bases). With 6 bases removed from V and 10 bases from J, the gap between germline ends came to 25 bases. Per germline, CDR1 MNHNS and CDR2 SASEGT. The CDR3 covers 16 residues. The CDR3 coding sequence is TGTGCCAGCAGGATGGAGGGGGCGGGGTTCCGCGGAGAGCAGTTCTTC. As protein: CASRMEGAGFRGEQFF.

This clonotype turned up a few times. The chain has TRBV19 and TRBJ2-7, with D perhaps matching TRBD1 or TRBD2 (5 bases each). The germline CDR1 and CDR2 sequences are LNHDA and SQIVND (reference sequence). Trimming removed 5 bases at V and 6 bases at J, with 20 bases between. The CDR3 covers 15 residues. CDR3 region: CASSDSGTRPSEQYF. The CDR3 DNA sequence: TGTGCCAGTAGTGACTCCGGGACCCGGCCTAGCGAGCAGTACTTC.

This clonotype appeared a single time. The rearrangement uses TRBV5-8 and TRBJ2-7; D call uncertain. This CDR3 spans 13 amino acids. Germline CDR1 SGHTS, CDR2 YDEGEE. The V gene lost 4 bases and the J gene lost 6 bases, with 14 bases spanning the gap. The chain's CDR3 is CASSRANLCEQYF. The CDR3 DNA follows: TGTGCCAGCAGCCGGGCCAACCTCTGCGAGCAGTACTTC.

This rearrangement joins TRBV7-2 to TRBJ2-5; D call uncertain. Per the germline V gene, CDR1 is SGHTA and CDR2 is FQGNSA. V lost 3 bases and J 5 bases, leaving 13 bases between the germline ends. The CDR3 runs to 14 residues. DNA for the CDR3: TGTGCCAGCAGCTTTAACAGCGTAGGGGAGACCCAGTACTTC. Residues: CASSFNSVGETQYF.

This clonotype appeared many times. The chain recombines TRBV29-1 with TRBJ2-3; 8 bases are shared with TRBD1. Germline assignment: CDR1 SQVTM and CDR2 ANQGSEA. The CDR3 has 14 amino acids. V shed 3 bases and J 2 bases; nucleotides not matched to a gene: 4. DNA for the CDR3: TGCAGCGTTGAGGGGACAGGTCACACAGATACGCAGTATTTT. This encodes CSVEGTGHTDTQYF.